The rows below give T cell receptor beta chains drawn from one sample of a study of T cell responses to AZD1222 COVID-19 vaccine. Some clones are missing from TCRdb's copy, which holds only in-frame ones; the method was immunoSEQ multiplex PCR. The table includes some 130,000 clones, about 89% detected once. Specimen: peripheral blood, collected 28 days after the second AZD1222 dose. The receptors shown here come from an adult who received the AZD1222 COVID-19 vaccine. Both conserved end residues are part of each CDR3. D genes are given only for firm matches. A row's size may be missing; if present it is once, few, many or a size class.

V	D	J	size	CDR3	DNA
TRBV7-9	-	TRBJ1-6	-	CASSRAQSNNSPLHF	TGTGCCAGCAGCCGGGCGCAGTCGAATAATTCACCCCTCCACTTT
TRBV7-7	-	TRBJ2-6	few	CASSLGQPGANVLTF	TGTGCCAGCAGCTTAGGTCAACCTGGGGCCAACGTCCTGACTTTC
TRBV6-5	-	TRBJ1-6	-	CASSYSVYNSPLHF	TGTGCCAGCAGTTACTCGGTATACAATTCACCCCTCCACTTT
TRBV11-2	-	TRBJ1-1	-	CASSLNGNTEAFF	TGTGCCAGCAGCTTAAACGGAAACACTGAAGCTTTCTTT
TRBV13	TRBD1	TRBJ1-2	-	CASSSGTASGYTF	TGTGCCAGCAGCTCAGGGACAGCCTCCGGCTACACCTTC
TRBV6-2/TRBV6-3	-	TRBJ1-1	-	CASSYSGEAFF	TGTGCCAGCAGTTACAGCGGGGAAGCTTTCTTT
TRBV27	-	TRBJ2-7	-	CASSLAMSDRRYSYEQYF	TGTGCCAGCAGTTTAGCCATGTCGGACCGACGATATAGCTACGAGCAGTACTTC
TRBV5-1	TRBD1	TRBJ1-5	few	CASSVTGENQPQHF	TGCGCCAGCAGCGTCACAGGGGAGAATCAGCCCCAGCATTTT
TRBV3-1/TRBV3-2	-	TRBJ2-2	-	CASSQRLDSTGELFF	TGTGCCAGCAGCCAGAGACTAGACTCCACCGGGGAGCTGTTTTTT
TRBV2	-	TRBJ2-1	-	CASSEWFQGDPYNEQFF	TGTGCCAGCAGTGAGTGGTTTCAAGGGGACCCCTACAATGAGCAGTTCTTC
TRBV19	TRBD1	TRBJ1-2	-	CASRGDRGPNGYTF	TGTGCCAGTAGGGGGGACAGGGGGCCCAATGGCTACACCTTC
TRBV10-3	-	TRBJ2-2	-	CAISGPEGPNTGELFF	TGTGCCATCAGTGGGCCCGAGGGTCCCAACACCGGGGAGCTGTTTTTT
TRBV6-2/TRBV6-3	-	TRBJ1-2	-	CASGPWGYTF	TGTGCCAGCGGCCCGTGGGGCTACACCTTC
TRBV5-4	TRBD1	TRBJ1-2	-	CASSWGADRSGYTF	TGTGCCAGCAGCTGGGGTGCGGACAGGTCTGGCTACACCTTC
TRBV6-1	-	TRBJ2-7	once	CASRSDSLSSYEQYF	TGTGCCAGCAGGAGTGACAGTCTTTCCTCCTACGAGCAGTACTTC
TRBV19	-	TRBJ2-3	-	CASSIWADTQYF	TGTGCCAGTAGTATCTGGGCAGATACGCAGTATTTT
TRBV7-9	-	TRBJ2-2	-	CASGKAGELFF	TGTGCCAGCGGGAAAGCCGGGGAGCTGTTTTTT
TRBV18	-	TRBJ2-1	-	CASSQGPSYNEQFF	TGTGCCAGCTCACAGGGGCCCTCCTACAATGAGCAGTTCTTC
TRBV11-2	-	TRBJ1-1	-	CASSLAGYTEAFF	TGTGCCAGCAGCCTAGCAGGGTACACTGAAGCTTTCTTT
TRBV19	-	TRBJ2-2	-	CASRRAPGNTGELFF	TGTGCCAGTAGAAGGGCGCCGGGGAACACCGGGGAGCTGTTTTTT